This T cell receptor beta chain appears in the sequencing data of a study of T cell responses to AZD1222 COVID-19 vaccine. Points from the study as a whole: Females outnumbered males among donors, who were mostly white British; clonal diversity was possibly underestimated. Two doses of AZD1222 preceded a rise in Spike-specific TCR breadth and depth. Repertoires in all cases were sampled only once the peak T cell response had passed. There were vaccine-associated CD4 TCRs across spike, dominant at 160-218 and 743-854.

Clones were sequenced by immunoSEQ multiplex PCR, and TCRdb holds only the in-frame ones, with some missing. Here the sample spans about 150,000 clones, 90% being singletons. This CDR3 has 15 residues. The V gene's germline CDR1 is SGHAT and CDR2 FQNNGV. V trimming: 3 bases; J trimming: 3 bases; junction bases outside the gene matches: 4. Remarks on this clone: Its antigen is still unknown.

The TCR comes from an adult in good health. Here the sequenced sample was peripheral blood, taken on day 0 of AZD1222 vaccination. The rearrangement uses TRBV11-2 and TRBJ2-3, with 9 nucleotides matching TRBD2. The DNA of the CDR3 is TGTGCCAGCAGCTTGCTAGCGGGATTGACAGATACGCAGTATTTT. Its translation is CASSLLAGLTDTQYF.